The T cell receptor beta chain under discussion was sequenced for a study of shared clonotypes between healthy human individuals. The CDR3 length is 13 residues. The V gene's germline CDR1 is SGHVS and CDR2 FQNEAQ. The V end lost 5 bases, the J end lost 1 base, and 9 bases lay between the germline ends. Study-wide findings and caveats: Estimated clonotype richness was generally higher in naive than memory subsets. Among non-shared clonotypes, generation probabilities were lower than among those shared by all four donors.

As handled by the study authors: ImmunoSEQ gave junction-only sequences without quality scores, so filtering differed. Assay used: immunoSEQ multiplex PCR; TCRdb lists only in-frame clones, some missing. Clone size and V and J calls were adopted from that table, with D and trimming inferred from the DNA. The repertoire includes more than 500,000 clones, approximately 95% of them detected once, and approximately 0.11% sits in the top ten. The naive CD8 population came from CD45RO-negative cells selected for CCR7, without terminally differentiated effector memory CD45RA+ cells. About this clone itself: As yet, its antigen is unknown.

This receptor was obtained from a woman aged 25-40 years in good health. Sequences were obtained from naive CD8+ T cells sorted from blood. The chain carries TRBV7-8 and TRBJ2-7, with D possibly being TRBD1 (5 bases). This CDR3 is CASSPDSSYEQYF. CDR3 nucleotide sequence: TGTGCCAGCAGCCCCGACAGTTCCTACGAGCAGTACTTC.